Each of the 22 T cell receptor beta chains below was sequenced from the same sample in a study of T cell responses to AZD1222 COVID-19 vaccine. The data were produced by immunoSEQ multiplex PCR, yet TCRdb's version contains in-frame clones alone and is incomplete. The sample has nearly 35,000 clones, 86% seen once. Sample: peripheral blood, taken on day 0 of AZD1222 vaccination. These receptors were collected from an adult in good health.

The chain combines TRBV5-1 with TRBJ1-3; 8 nucleotides line up with TRBD1. V trimming: 4 bases; J trimming: 4 bases; junction bases outside the gene matches: 7. In germline, CDR1 is SGHRS, CDR2 YFSETQ. The CDR3 runs to 15 residues. CDR3 in amino acids: CASSPRTGNGNTIYF. The CDR3 region has the DNA TGCGCCAGCAGCCCAAGGACAGGGAACGGAAACACCATATATTTT.

This chain joins TRBV18 and TRBJ2-1; a possible D gene is TRBD2 (6 bases). This CDR3 has 16 amino acids. Germline V CDR1 and CDR2: KGHSH, LQKENI. V lost 2 bases, J lost 2 bases, and 13 bases lay in between. The DNA of the CDR3 is TGTGCCAGCTCACCAAATCAGGGCGGGACCTACAATGAGCAGTTCTTC. It codes for CASSPNQGGTYNEQFF.

The rearrangement uses TRBV5-4 and TRBJ2-1; D is perhaps TRBD2 (7 bases). CDR3 length: 16 residues. Germline lookup yields CDR1 SGHNT and CDR2 YYREEE (reference sequence). Trimming took 3 bases from V and 4 from J, leaving 17 bases between them. The CDR3 bases are TGTGCCAGCAGCTCGCCCGGCGGGGGCTTATACAATGAGCAGTTCTTC. Its protein is CASSSPGGGLYNEQFF.

This chain joins TRBV6-5 and TRBJ2-1; no reliable D call. Deletions cut 2 bases from V and 9 bases from J, with 11 bases between. Germline CDR1 and CDR2: MNHEY and SVGAGI. The CDR3 is 13 residues long. CDR3 loop: CASSYGASVEQFF. The CDR3 DNA sequence: TGTGCCAGCAGTTACGGAGCTAGTGTTGAGCAGTTCTTC.

V gene TRBV28 combines with J gene TRBJ1-5, with 8 bases that match TRBD1. The CDR3 has 16 residues. After removal of 5 bases from V and 6 bases from J, the junction contained 12 bases not matched to a gene. The germline V gene encodes CDR1 MDHEN and CDR2 SYDVKM. The CDR3 coding sequence is TGTGCCAGCAGTCCCCCCCCGGACAGGGTTGGTCAGCCCCAGCATTTT. It specifies CASSPPPDRVGQPQHF. Using reference TRBV28 and TRBJ1-5 for the parts outside the CDR3, the full variable domain is DVKVTQSSRYLVKRTGEKVFLECVQDMDHENMFWYRQDPGLGLRLIYFSYDVKMKEKGDIPEGYSVSREKKERFSLILESASTNQTSMYLCASSPPPDRVGQPQHFGDGTRLSIL.

The gene calls are TRBV24-1 and TRBJ2-2; 9 bases are a match to TRBD1. The V and J ends lost 6 bases and 7 bases, in that order; junction bases with no gene match: 11. CDR1 is KGHDR and CDR2 is SFDVKD in the germline V gene. This CDR3 has 16 residues. The CDR3 here is CATSRSGQGRNGELFF. For the CDR3, the DNA is TGTGCCACCAGTCGTTCGGGACAGGGAAGGAACGGGGAGCTGTTTTTT.

The chain recombines TRBV7-3 with TRBJ2-5; D ambiguous. V was clipped by 1 base and J by 5 bases, with 8 bases between them. Germline CDR1 SGHTA, CDR2 FQGTGA. CDR3 length: 13 residues. In DNA, the CDR3 is TGTGCCAGCAGCTTAAGCCAATCCGAGACCCAGTACTTC. Protein product: CASSLSQSETQYF.

The V call is TRBV28, the J call TRBJ1-2; possible D gene TRBD1, 5 bases. V lost 4 bases to trimming and J lost 9 bases, with 12 bases between them. The CDR3 is made up of 12 amino acids. CDR1 MDHEN and CDR2 SYDVKM come from the germline V gene. CDR3 DNA sequence: TGTGCCAGCAGTTCAGGGAAAGAGAGCTACACCTTC. Translated: CASSSGKESYTF.

This chain joins TRBV2 and TRBJ2-4; a possible D gene is TRBD1 (6 bases). This CDR3 region has 10 residues. Trimming stripped 9 bases from V and 8 bases from J, with 8 bases between. Germline V gene sequence: CDR1 SNHLY, CDR2 FYNNEI. In nucleotides, the CDR3 is TGTGCCAGTAACAGGGACATTCAGTACTTC. Encoded protein: CASNRDIQYF.

This clone was detected once. V and J are TRBV3-1 (or the pseudogene TRBV3-2) and TRBJ2-1, with D possibly matching TRBD1 (7 bases). The germline V and J ends were trimmed by 1 base and 8 bases, with 21 bases remaining between them. The CDR3 has 17 amino acids. Germline loops: CDR1 LGHDT, CDR2 YNNKEL (reference sequence). CDR3 in DNA: TGTGCCAGCAGCCAAGTGGGGACAGCGGGTTCAATATATGAGCAGTTCTTC. Translation gives CASSQVGTAGSIYEQFF.

The chain is built from TRBV6-5 and TRBJ2-3, with TRBD1 matching over 7 bases. This CDR3 spans 13 amino acids. After removal of 6 bases from V and 5 bases from J, the junction contained 5 bases not matched to a gene. Germline V lookup: CDR1 MNHEY, CDR2 SVGAGI. In DNA form, the CDR3 reads TGTGCCAGCAGGAGGGACAGACAAGATACGCAGTATTTT. Translation: CASRRDRQDTQYF.

The chain joins TRBV6-5 to TRBJ2-3; D not resolved. Trimming shortened V by 4 bases and J by 6 bases, and 5 bases separated the two germline ends. The CDR3 contains 11 residues. Germline-derived CDR1 and CDR2 are MNHEY and SVGAGI. The CDR3 loop reads CASSLGDTQYF. In DNA form, the CDR3 reads TGTGCCAGCAGTTTAGGGGATACGCAGTATTTT.

This clone was seen once. The gene calls are TRBV7-2 and TRBJ2-5, with D unclear. V dropped 6 bases and J dropped 1 base, with 12 bases sitting between them. This CDR3 is built from 14 residues. Germline V gives CDR1 SGHTA, CDR2 FQGNSA. As DNA, the CDR3 is TGTGCCAGCAGGAGTAGGCGGCCCCAAGAGACCCAGTACTTC. The encoded protein is CASRSRRPQETQYF.

The V gene is TRBV2, the J gene TRBJ1-1, with a weak D call TRBD1 (6 bases). The CDR3 sequence is 13 residues long. Germline values: CDR1 SNHLY, CDR2 FYNNEI. Trimming pared 6 bases from V and 4 bases from J, leaving 12 bases between. The DNA for the CDR3 is TGTGCCAGCAGCCAAACAGGGACCACTGAAGCTTTCTTT. This gives the protein CASSQTGTTEAFF.

V gene TRBV21-1 combines with J gene TRBJ1-4; the listed D gene, TRBD1, was not tested against the DNA. TRBV21-1 is a documented pseudogene. The CDR3 loop spans 14 amino acids. The CDR3 loop reads CASSKVQGSEKLFF. The CDR3 nucleotides read TGTGCCAGCAGCAAAGTACAGGGAAGTGAAAAACTGTTTTTT.

V gene TRBV5-4 combines with J gene TRBJ2-1; 12 nucleotides line up with TRBD2. The CDR3 is 16 amino acids. The V segment lost 4 bases and the J segment 6 bases; nucleotides outside the gene matches: 8. Germline CDR1 reads SGHNT; CDR2 reads YYREEE (reference sequence). CDR3 residues: CASSVPSGRAANEQFF. The CDR3 region has the DNA TGTGCCAGCAGCGTACCTAGCGGGAGGGCCGCCAATGAGCAGTTCTTC.

The chain couples TRBV19 to TRBJ1-6, with TRBD1 as a possible D gene (5 bases). The CDR3 has 12 residues. Germline lookup yields CDR1 LNHDA and CDR2 SQIVND (reference sequence). Trimming stripped 6 bases from V and 11 bases from J, with 11 bases between. The chain's CDR3 is CASRDTGPPLHF. The CDR3 region has the DNA TGTGCCAGTAGGGACACTGGGCCACCCCTCCACTTT.

The chain couples TRBV7-2 to TRBJ1-2, with a weak D call TRBD1 (6 bases). CDR3 size: 15 residues. V was pared by 5 bases and J by 8 bases, with 21 bases between. Germline loops: CDR1 SGHTA, CDR2 FQGNSA. The CDR3 region is CASSPRRGNGLGYTF. CDR3 DNA: TGTGCCAGCAGCCCCCGTAGGGGGAACGGTCTCGGCTACACCTTC.

The J gene is TRBJ1-1, the V gene TRBV24-1; no clear D gene. The ends were cut back, 2 bases at V and 1 base at J, with 4 bases in the middle. CDR1 and CDR2 from the germline V gene are KGHDR and SFDVKD. CDR3 size: 13 residues. The CDR3 protein is CATSDYENTEAFF. CDR3 DNA sequence: TGTGCCACCAGTGATTATGAGAACACTGAAGCTTTCTTT.

V and J are TRBV27 and TRBJ2-1; 8 nucleotides match TRBD1. Unmatched junction bases numbered 15, after V lost 6 bases and J lost 5 bases. The CDR3 has 17 residues. Germline lookup yields CDR1 MNHEY and CDR2 SMNVEV (reference sequence). The CDR3 DNA reads TGTGCCAGCAGAAAAAACCGGGACAGGCCTAGGGACAATGAGCAGTTCTTC. It is translated as CASRKNRDRPRDNEQFF.

The J gene is TRBJ1-3, the V gene TRBV7-2; D uncertain. The germline V gene encodes CDR1 SGHTA and CDR2 FQGNSA. The CDR3 extends over 14 amino acids. V was cut by 0 bases and J by 1 base, with 4 bases left in between. CDR3 protein: CASSLAGSGNTIYF. The CDR3 DNA reads as TGTGCCAGCAGCTTAGCGGGGTCTGGAAACACCATATATTTT.

This sequence joins TRBV2 and TRBJ2-3, with 7 bases matching TRBD1. V shed 2 bases and J 6 bases; nucleotides not matched to a gene: 8. CDR1 and CDR2 (germline): SNHLY, FYNNEI. The CDR3 spans 15 residues. CDR3 DNA: TGTGCCAGCAGTGAAAACAGGGGATCCTGGGATACGCAGTATTTT. Protein: CASSENRGSWDTQYF.